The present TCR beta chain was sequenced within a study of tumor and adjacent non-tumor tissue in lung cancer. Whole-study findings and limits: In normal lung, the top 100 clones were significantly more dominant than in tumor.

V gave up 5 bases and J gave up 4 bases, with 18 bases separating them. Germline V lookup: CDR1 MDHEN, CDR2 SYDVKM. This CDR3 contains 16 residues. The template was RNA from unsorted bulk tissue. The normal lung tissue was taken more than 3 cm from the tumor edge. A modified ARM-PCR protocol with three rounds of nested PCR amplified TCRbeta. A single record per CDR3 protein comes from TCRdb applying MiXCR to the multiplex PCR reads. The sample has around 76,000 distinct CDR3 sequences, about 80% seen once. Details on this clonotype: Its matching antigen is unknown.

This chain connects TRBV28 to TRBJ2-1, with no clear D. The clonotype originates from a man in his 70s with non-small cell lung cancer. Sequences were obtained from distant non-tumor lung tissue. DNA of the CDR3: TGTGCCAGCAGTCCCCGGACGCGCATGAGGTACAATGAGCAGTTCTTC. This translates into CASSPRTRMRYNEQFF.